This entry is about one TCR beta chain. The target antigen is unknown. A read error may account for a junction end that differs from germline. The sample originates from a study of metastatic and nonmetastatic thyroid tumors. Study background: Where malignant and benign thyroid patients were concerned, repertoires were compared across blood and tumor or nodule tissue. Study observations and caveats: Malignant thyroid tumors reportedly had TCR beta diversity that was significantly higher than in benign nodules, in blood and tumor.

Patients had received no treatment of any kind before thyroid surgery. The CDR3 runs 12 residues. Germline assignment: CDR1 LNHDA and CDR2 SQIVND (reference sequence). Original methodology: The distant-metastasis classifier for papillary thyroid cancer was built from CDR3 differences across clinicopathological groups. Via MiXCR, TCRdb re-called the PCR reads. TCRdb assigned the V and J calls; the authors' analysis was not used. The sample contains some 25,000 clones, roughly 18% of which appear only once. The chain carries TRBV19 and TRBJ2-5; 7 positions match TRBD2. This clonotype was obtained from a male donor with papillary thyroid cancer or a benign thyroid nodule (not recorded which). Some clones in this sample may be carry-over from other donors' samples. Sequenced material: blood. CDR3 residues: CASSIVGTMPFF. The CDR3 DNA reads TGTGCCAGTAGTATAGTGGGGACTATGCCGTTCTTC.